This T cell receptor beta chain was identified in a study of cytomegalovirus exposure and HLA in healthy donors. Primers included in the PCR were 60 Vbeta and 13 Jbeta primers. TCRdb keeps only in-frame clones here, not all; method: immunoSEQ multiplex PCR. The sample yields around 100,000 clones, 73% seen once. This clone occurred once. Its antigen is as yet unknown. Overall study findings and caveats: Among TCR beta chains, those listed as cytomegalovirus-associated numbered over 150.

The source of this sequence is a man aged 35 to 55 in good health and CMV-seronegative. Source material: PBMCs.

The CDR3 region has the DNA TGTGCCAGCAGCCTATACCCCGGGGCAACTAATGAAAAACTGTTTTTT. As protein: CASSLYPGATNEKLFF. The genes are TRBV7-6 and TRBJ1-4; D not certain. The germline V gene encodes CDR1 SGHVS and CDR2 FNYEAQ. CDR3 length: 16 amino acids. V was trimmed by 5 bases and J by 0 bases, leaving 13 bases between them.